This TCR beta chain appears in the sequencing data of a study of blood T cells in healthy people across ages. Findings and limits, study-wide: PBMCs went unsorted, and a conclusive naive versus antigen-experienced comparison was therefore prevented. Diversity estimates drawn from one million T cells were deemed underestimates.

This CDR3 contains 12 residues. Between the trimmed V and J ends, which lost 1 base and 7 bases, there was a span of 10 bases. Germline V gene lookup returns CDR1 SQVTM and CDR2 ANQGSEA. This clonotype was picked up a small number of times. What it binds is unknown. A second PCR of roughly 6 to 12 cycles used a sample-barcoded 5' primer and a J-beta primer mix. TCRdb re-called the 5' RACE reads through MiXCR, storing one row per CDR3 protein. Altogether around 320,000 distinct CDR3 sequences are present, roughly 27% being singletons, with the ten largest covering around 29%. The sequenced sample consisted of blood. The sequence was obtained from a woman in her sixties or seventies in good health. The chain joins TRBV29-1 to TRBJ1-1; D is uncertain. The CDR3: CSVEVTAGEAFF. In DNA, the CDR3 is TGCAGCGTTGAAGTAACGGCCGGTGAAGCTTTCTTT.